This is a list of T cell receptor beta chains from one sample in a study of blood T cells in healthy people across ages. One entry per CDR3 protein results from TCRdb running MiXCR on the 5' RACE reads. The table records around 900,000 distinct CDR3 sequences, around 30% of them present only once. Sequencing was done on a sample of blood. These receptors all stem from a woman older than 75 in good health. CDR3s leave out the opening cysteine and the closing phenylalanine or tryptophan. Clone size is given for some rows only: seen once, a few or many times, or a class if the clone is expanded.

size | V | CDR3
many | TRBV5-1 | ASSTAGGTTYEQY
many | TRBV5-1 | ASSSSIRGGYNEQF
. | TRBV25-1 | ATAGQINTEAF
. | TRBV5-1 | ASKGLGGSYEQY
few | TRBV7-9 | ASSEQGAVTEAF
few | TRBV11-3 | ASSPGQIANTGELF
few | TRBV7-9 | ASSPWGPLNEKLF
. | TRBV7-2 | ASSQEGGGARNEQF
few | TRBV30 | AWSPGGGATDTQY
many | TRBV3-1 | ASSQDEGETQY
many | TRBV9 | ASSAGQGGEPQH
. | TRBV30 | AWSLGSSYEQY
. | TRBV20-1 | SVTGAVNTEAF
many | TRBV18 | ASSATGGNSYEQY
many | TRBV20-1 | SASHSGGPRDTQY
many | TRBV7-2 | ASSLTLGHNYNEQF
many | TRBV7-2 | ASSARVSGANVLT
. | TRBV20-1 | SARAQGADSEKLF
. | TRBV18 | ASSPSGLAGASSSDTQY
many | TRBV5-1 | ASSRSGGALDTQY
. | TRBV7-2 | ASSLGPGLAGGYTEAF
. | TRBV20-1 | SALLAGGPLNEQF
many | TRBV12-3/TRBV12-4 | ASSRTGRNYGYT